These T cell receptor beta chains were read from a single sample in a study of blood T cell repertoires in COVID-19. Data came from immunoSEQ multiplex PCR; TCRdb stores just in-frame clones and leaves some out. The sample contains about 290,000 clones, 85% of which appear only once. Sequenced: peripheral blood. These receptors were obtained from a woman aged 50 to 65 with active or convalescent COVID-19. The CDR3 runs from the conserved cysteine through the conserved F or W. The D gene is left open where the match is weak. A row's size may be missing; if present it is once, few, many or a size class.

d_call: NA
v_call: TRBV2
clone_size: NA
j_call: TRBJ2-3
cdr3_aa: CASSEIAALTDTQYF
cdr3_nt: TGTGCCAGCAGTGAAATAGCAGCCCTCACAGATACGCAGTATTTT

d_call: TRBD1
v_call: TRBV14
clone_size: NA
j_call: TRBJ1-4
cdr3_aa: CASSQDSGRGHEKLFF
cdr3_nt: TGTGCCAGCAGCCAAGATAGCGGCAGGGGGCATGAAAAACTGTTTTTT

d_call: NA
v_call: TRBV7-9
clone_size: once
j_call: TRBJ1-5
cdr3_aa: CASSSRFDQPQHF
cdr3_nt: TGTGCCAGCAGCTCTAGATTCGATCAGCCCCAGCATTTT

d_call: TRBD2
v_call: TRBV30
clone_size: NA
j_call: TRBJ2-7
cdr3_aa: CAWSRPAGVIYEQYF
cdr3_nt: TGTGCCTGGAGCCGCCCAGCGGGAGTAATCTACGAGCAGTACTTC

d_call: TRBD1
v_call: TRBV5-5
clone_size: once
j_call: TRBJ1-2
cdr3_aa: CASSLGRDRGQHGYTF
cdr3_nt: TGTGCCAGCAGCTTGGGTCGCGACAGGGGGCAACATGGCTACACCTTC

d_call: NA
v_call: TRBV9
clone_size: NA
j_call: TRBJ1-3
cdr3_aa: CASSRDTNSGNTIYF
cdr3_nt: TGTGCCAGCAGCCGGGACACAAACTCTGGAAACACCATATATTTT

d_call: NA
v_call: TRBV21-1
clone_size: NA
j_call: TRBJ2-6
cdr3_aa: CASIPPEDTNGSGANVLTF
cdr3_nt: TGTGCCAGCATCCCGCCCGAGGACACAAACGGCTCTGGGGCCAACGTCCTGACTTTC

d_call: TRBD2
v_call: TRBV5-1
clone_size: once
j_call: TRBJ2-2
cdr3_aa: CASSLGLAGGFGTGELFF
cdr3_nt: TGCGCCAGCAGCCTGGGACTAGCGGGAGGGTTTGGCACCGGGGAGCTGTTTTTT

d_call: NA
v_call: TRBV2
clone_size: NA
j_call: TRBJ1-5
cdr3_aa: CASTGEWDQPQHF
cdr3_nt: TGTGCCAGCACAGGGGAGTGGGATCAGCCCCAGCATTTT

d_call: NA
v_call: TRBV29-1
clone_size: NA
j_call: TRBJ2-7
cdr3_aa: CSVEGGQPYEQYF
cdr3_nt: TGCAGCGTTGAGGGTGGACAGCCCTACGAGCAGTACTTC